Sequencing of this T cell receptor beta chain was carried out in a study of control samples from healthy donors and cancer patients. The protocol was immunoSEQ multiplex PCR, while the TCRdb copy is restricted to in-frame clones and leaves out a portion. The sample consists of some 210,000 clones, about nine tenths of them appearing once. The V end lost 4 bases, the J end lost 8 bases, and 14 bases lay between the germline ends. This CDR3 has 12 residues. The V gene's germline CDR1 is SQVTM and CDR2 ANQGSEA. The rearrangement links TRBV29-1 to TRBJ1-1; D may be TRBD1 (5 bases). This TCR was recovered from a man aged 30 to 45 in good health. The sample comprised blood. The CDR3, as DNA: TGCAGCGTTGTCTCGGGGGTTCAAGAAGCTTTCTTT. This codes for CSVVSGVQEAFF.